These 32 T cell receptor beta chains originate from one sample sequenced in a study of cytomegalovirus exposure and HLA in healthy donors. Amplification used 60 Vbeta primers and 13 Jbeta primers. Assay used: immunoSEQ multiplex PCR; TCRdb lists only in-frame clones, some missing. This sample has roughly 180,000 clones, with 80% to 85% found just once. Sequenced material: PBMCs. The receptors stem from a man aged 30 to 45 in good health and CMV-seronegative.

The CDR3 sequence is CASSIGLDRGREQYF. CDR3 coding DNA: TGTGCCAGTAGTATCGGGCTCGACAGGGGGCGAGAGCAGTACTTC. The chain employs TRBV19 and TRBJ2-5; TRBD1 matches at 10 bases. Germline V CDR1 and CDR2: LNHDA, SQIVND (reference sequence). This CDR3 region has 15 residues. The J segment lost 11 bases and the V segment lost 3 bases, leaving 12 bases of the junction unmatched. Full variable domain (outside the CDR3, taken from reference TRBV19 and TRBJ2-5): DGGITQSPKYLFRKEGQNVTLSCEQNLNHDAMYWYRQDPGQGLRLIYYSQIVNDFQKGDIAEGYSVSREKKESFPLTVTSAQKNPTAFYLCASSIGLDRGREQYFGPGTRLLVL.

The chain has TRBV29-1 and TRBJ2-5, with TRBD1 matching over 11 bases. Germline V gives CDR1 SQVTM, CDR2 ANQGSEA. The CDR3 has 12 residues. After removal of 7 bases from V and 7 bases from J, the junction contained 5 bases not matched to a gene. CDR3 sequence (DNA): TGCAGCGCCGGGACAGGGGGTGGGACCCAGTACTTC. This translates into CSAGTGGGTQYF.

The chain couples TRBV28 to TRBJ1-2; TRBD1 matches 8 bases. J was trimmed by 0 bases and V by 5 bases; bases with no gene match: 11. There are 17 residues in the CDR3. Looked up from germline, CDR1 is MDHEN and CDR2 is SYDVKM. CDR3 sequence (DNA): TGTGCCAGCAGTACCTGGGGACAGGCGAGCTCTAACTATGGCTACACCTTC. This codes for CASSTWGQASSNYGYTF.

CDR3 bases: TGTGCCAGCAACTTGCCGGGACTAGTCAGAGATACGCAGTATTTT. Translated, it gives CASNLPGLVRDTQYF. The V call is TRBV27, the J call TRBJ2-3, with 8 nucleotides matching TRBD2. The V gene's germline CDR1 is MNHEY and CDR2 SMNVEV (reference sequence). Trimming at V came to 7 bases and at J to 5 bases, leaving 11 bases not matched to a gene. There are 15 residues in the CDR3.

The J gene is TRBJ2-1, the V gene TRBV6-1; D is possibly TRBD2 (7 bases). V lost 0 bases and J lost 9, with 21 bases in between. Germline CDR1 reads MNHNS; CDR2 reads SASEGT. The CDR3 contains 17 residues. The CDR3 nucleotides are TGTGCCAGCAGTGAAGCGCTGGTCGGAGGGGGGGCCATTGAGCAGTTCTTC. It translates to CASSEALVGGGAIEQFF.

DNA of the CDR3: TGCGCCAGCAGCTTGAAACCGGACAGGGGTCGGCCTGAAGCTTTCTTT. Amino acids: CASSLKPDRGRPEAFF. The rearrangement links TRBV5-1 to TRBJ1-1; 9 bases fit TRBD1. Germline V CDR1 and CDR2: SGHRS, YFSETQ. Losses at the gene ends were 1 base for V and 6 bases for J; bases not matched to a gene: 10. The CDR3 consists of 16 residues.

The genes are TRBV11-3 and TRBJ2-1; 7 nucleotides align to TRBD2. CDR1 and CDR2 from the germline V gene are SGHNT and YENEEA. The V and J ends lost 5 bases and 5 bases, in that order; junction bases with no gene match: 12. The CDR3 extends over 16 amino acids. The CDR3 DNA is TGTGCCAGCAGCCTAATGCCGTCTAGCGGTAACAATGAGCAGTTCTTC. Protein product: CASSLMPSSGNNEQFF. Looking up the rest from reference TRBV11-3 and TRBJ2-1 gives the full variable domain: EAGVVQSPRYKIIEKKQPVAFWCNPISGHNTLYWYLQNLGQGPELLIRYENEEAVDDSQLPKDRFSAERLKGVDSTLKIQPAELGDSAVYLCASSLMPSSGNNEQFFGPGTRLTVL.

V and J are TRBV4-3 and TRBJ2-3; 10 bases are shared with TRBD2. The CDR3 is 18 residues long. Germline values: CDR1 LGHNA, CDR2 YSLEER. V shed 2 bases, J shed 4 bases, and the junction held 12 bases outside the gene matches. This CDR3 reads CASSQHHRALAGADTQYF. In DNA form, the CDR3 reads TGCGCCAGCAGCCAACACCATCGAGCGCTAGCGGGAGCAGATACGCAGTATTTT.

The chain has TRBV18 and TRBJ2-4; 7 bases fit TRBD1. The V and J ends lost 6 bases and 10 bases, in that order; junction bases with no gene match: 12. The CDR3 has 14 amino acids. The germline gives CDR1 KGHSH, CDR2 LQKENI. The CDR3 DNA reads TGTGCCAGCTCGAACAGGGGCCTCGTGAGGATTCAGTACTTC. Protein sequence: CASSNRGLVRIQYF.

The chain couples TRBV15 to TRBJ2-3; TRBD1 matches at 12 bases. The germline V gene has CDR1 LNHNV and CDR2 YYDKDF (reference sequence). V was pared by 0 bases and J by 5 bases, with 12 bases of the junction left unmatched. The CDR3 spans 19 residues. The CDR3 DNA sequence: TGTGCCACCAGCAGAGATCCGGGGACAGGGGGCCGTTTGATAGATACGCAGTATTTT. Its protein is CATSRDPGTGGRLIDTQYF.

This chain uses TRBV5-1 with TRBJ1-4; weak D call: TRBD1 (6 bases). Germline CDR1 reads SGHRS; CDR2 reads YFSETQ. The V end lost 4 bases, the J end lost 5 bases, and 9 bases lay between the germline ends. This CDR3 is 13 amino acids long. The CDR3 sequence is CASSQGSNEKLFF. The CDR3 DNA reads as TGCGCCAGCAGCCAGGGGTCGAATGAAAAACTGTTTTTT. The whole variable domain, remainder taken from reference TRBV5-1 and TRBJ1-4, is KAGVTQTPRYLIKTRGQQVTLSCSPISGHRSVSWYQQTPGQGLQFLFEYFSETQRNKGNFPGRFSGRQFSNSRSEMNVSTLELGDSALYLCASSQGSNEKLFFGSGTQLSVL.

This clone has just one count. The chain couples TRBV2 to TRBJ1-3, with TRBD1 as a possible D gene (5 bases). V was cut by 5 bases and J by 2 bases, with 7 bases left in between. Germline assignment: CDR1 SNHLY and CDR2 FYNNEI. This CDR3 contains 13 residues. The CDR3 here is CASSRGTGNTIYF. The CDR3 DNA reads as TGTGCCAGCAGTAGGGGTACTGGAAACACCATATATTTT.

This chain joins TRBV4-1 and TRBJ1-4, with TRBD1 identical over 12 bases. CDR1 and CDR2 from the germline V gene are MGHRA and YSYEKL. V shed 7 bases and J 6 bases; nucleotides not matched to a gene: 12. The CDR3 runs to 17 residues. The chain's CDR3 is CASTPGTGGAMDEKLFF. In DNA form, the CDR3 reads TGCGCCAGCACGCCCGGGACAGGGGGCGCGATGGATGAAAAACTGTTTTTT.

The chain carries TRBV30 and TRBJ1-2; D is unresolved. Trimming left V 0 bases short and J 2 bases short, with 7 bases between. The V gene's germline CDR1 is GTSNPN and CDR2 SVGIG (reference sequence). The CDR3 runs 13 residues. CDR3 coding DNA: TGTGCCTGGAGTGTATCGGGGAACTATGGCTACACCTTC. Protein product: CAWSVSGNYGYTF.

A few counts support this clone. The chain uses TRBV27 and TRBJ2-4; TRBD1 matches 7 bases. Germline assignment: CDR1 MNHEY and CDR2 SMNVEV (reference sequence). The trim removed 6 bases at V and 6 bases at J, leaving 8 bases unmatched. The length of the CDR3 is 14 residues. CDR3 sequence (DNA): TGTGCCAGCAGCCACCCGGGACAGAGAAACATTCAGTACTTC. Protein product: CASSHPGQRNIQYF.

This clone was observed a single time. The chain employs TRBV11-3 and TRBJ2-7; 7 bases match TRBD1. CDR1 SGHNT and CDR2 YENEEA come from the germline V gene. This CDR3 has 15 amino acids. J was trimmed by 4 bases and V by 5 bases; bases with no gene match: 11. CDR3 nucleotides: TGTGCCAGCAGCCCTCCCGGGACAGCACGTTACGAGCAGTACTTC. This codes for CASSPPGTARYEQYF.

The chain is built from TRBV6-4 and TRBJ2-5; perhaps TRBD2 as D (5 bases). The CDR3 has 15 residues. Trimming took off 4 bases at V and 1 base at J, with 13 bases between the two ends. Per germline, CDR1 MRHNA and CDR2 SNTAGT. Here the CDR3 DNA reads TGTGCCAGCAGTGGGGCTTCGGGGTTCCAAGAGACCCAGTACTTC. Its protein is CASSGASGFQETQYF.

This chain joins TRBV6-5 and TRBJ2-5; TRBD2 matches at 8 bases. The V gene end was trimmed by 7 bases and the J gene end by 5 bases; junction bases not matched to a gene: 9. In germline, CDR1 is MNHEY, CDR2 SVGAGI. The CDR3 contains 14 residues. CDR3 coding DNA: TGTGCCAGCACCCGAGCGGGAGTGGGGGAGACCCAGTACTTC. This gives the protein CASTRAGVGETQYF.

This clone occurred a few times. This chain connects TRBV10-3 to TRBJ1-2, with a weak D call TRBD1 (6 bases). Trimming left V 7 bases short and J 4 bases short, with 13 bases between. CDR1 ENHRY and CDR2 SYGVKD come from the germline V gene. The CDR3 spans 13 residues. CDR3 protein: CAITLDRTYGYTF. Written as DNA, the CDR3 is TGTGCCATCACATTAGACAGGACCTATGGCTACACCTTC.

This chain links TRBV5-1 with TRBJ2-3; TRBD2 matches at 9 bases. CDR3 size: 16 residues. Germline V gene lookup returns CDR1 SGHRS and CDR2 YFSETQ. V gave up 2 bases and J gave up 2 bases; unmatched junction bases: 6. Here the CDR3 DNA reads TGCGCCAGCAGCTTTCTTGTAGCGGGAGACACAGATACGCAGTATTTT. Translated, it gives CASSFLVAGDTDTQYF.

On this clone itself: Germline is not matched at one junction end, which may reflect a read error. The chain joins TRBV5-6 to TRBJ2-7; TRBD2 might be the D (6 bases). This CDR3 comprises 13 residues. Germline CDR1 is SGHDT and CDR2 is YYEEEE. CDR3 nucleotide sequence: TGTGCCAGCAGCTGGCAGGGAGGCTACGGGCAGTACTTC. Translated, it gives CASSWQGGYGQYF.

This clone was seen only once. The chain recombines TRBV2 with TRBJ2-3; 12 bases match TRBD2. J lost 3 bases, V lost 7 bases, and 2 bases had no gene match. Germline V gene lookup returns CDR1 SNHLY and CDR2 FYNNEI. CDR3 length equals 14 residues. The CDR3 reads CASTTSGGTDTQYF. CDR3 DNA sequence: TGTGCCAGCACCACTAGCGGGGGGACAGATACGCAGTATTTT.

J is TRBJ2-7 and V is TRBV30; 9 bases line up with TRBD2. Germline values: CDR1 GTSNPN, CDR2 SVGIG (reference sequence). CDR3 size: 14 residues. J lost 4 bases, V lost 3 bases, and 7 bases had no gene match. The CDR3 coding sequence is TGTGCCTGGAGCACGCTAGCGGGGACGTACGAGCAGTACTTC. Its translation is CAWSTLAGTYEQYF.

J is TRBJ2-1 and V is TRBV9; 11 nucleotides align to TRBD2. CDR3 length equals 18 residues. The germline V gene has CDR1 SGDLS and CDR2 YYNGEE. V was clipped by 0 bases and J by 4 bases; unmatched bases: 9. CDR3: CASSVGLAGGWGYNEQFF. CDR3 DNA: TGTGCCAGCAGCGTAGGGCTAGCGGGAGGCTGGGGGTACAATGAGCAGTTCTTC. Supplemented by reference TRBV9 and TRBJ2-1, the full variable domain reads DSGVTQTPKHLITATGQRVTLRCSPRSGDLSVYWYQQSLDQGLQFLIQYYNGEERAKGNILERFSAQQFPDLHSELNLSSLELGDSALYFCASSVGLAGGWGYNEQFFGPGTRLTVL.

The chain employs TRBV7-9 and TRBJ1-5, with a possible D match to TRBD1 (5 bases). Germline CDR1 is SEHNR and CDR2 is FQNEAQ (reference sequence). V lost 5 bases, J lost 3 bases, and 11 bases lay in between. This CDR3 spans 14 amino acids. CDR3 DNA sequence: TGTGCCAGCAGCGTCGACAGTGACAATCAGCCCCAGCATTTT. This encodes CASSVDSDNQPQHF.

The chain joins TRBV9 to TRBJ2-3; 12 bases align to TRBD2. Germline trimming cut 4 bases from V and 2 bases from J; bases unmatched to any gene: 8. CDR1 SGDLS and CDR2 YYNGEE come from the germline V gene. This CDR3 comprises 17 residues. CDR3 sequence: CASSLDGTSGSTDTQYF. The DNA of the CDR3 is TGTGCCAGCAGCCTTGACGGGACTAGCGGGTCCACAGATACGCAGTATTTT.

The chain combines TRBV18 with TRBJ1-5, with D unresolved. V was clipped by 5 bases and J by 6 bases, with 11 bases between them. The CDR3 is made up of 13 amino acids. Germline assignment: CDR1 KGHSH and CDR2 LQKENI. The CDR3 here is CASSSTPPQPQHF. The CDR3 DNA reads as TGTGCCAGCTCATCGACACCCCCTCAGCCCCAGCATTTT.

This clone was seen once. The chain carries TRBV11-2 and TRBJ2-7; 8 bases are shared with TRBD1. Looked up from germline, CDR1 is SGHAT and CDR2 is FQNNGV. This CDR3 contains 13 residues. Losses at the gene ends were 5 bases for V and 6 bases for J; bases not matched to a gene: 6. CDR3: CASSLTGDGEQYF. The CDR3 bases are TGTGCCAGCAGCCTGACAGGGGACGGCGAGCAGTACTTC.

The V call is TRBV5-4, the J call TRBJ2-7, with a possible D match to TRBD2 (6 bases). V lost 4 bases and J 5 bases, leaving 16 bases between the germline ends. The CDR3 contains 14 residues. Germline V gene data show CDR1 as SGHNT and CDR2 as YYREEE (reference sequence). CDR3 protein: CASSPTRRPDEQYF. CDR3 DNA sequence: TGTGCCAGCAGCCCGACTAGGAGACCTGACGAGCAGTACTTC.

The chain uses TRBV30 and TRBJ2-1; D is possibly TRBD2 (5 bases). Per germline, CDR1 GTSNPN and CDR2 SVGIG (reference sequence). This CDR3 is built from 12 residues. V was shortened by 3 bases and J by 7 bases, with 10 bases between the two germline ends. CDR3 region: CAWRKGSNEQFF. DNA of the CDR3: TGTGCCTGGAGAAAAGGGAGTAATGAGCAGTTCTTC.

The chain links TRBV6-5 to TRBJ2-5; unclear D gene. Germline CDR1 is MNHEY and CDR2 is SVGAGI. The CDR3 spans 14 residues. V was cut by 7 bases and J by 5 bases, with 17 bases left in between. Written as DNA, the CDR3 is TGTGCCAGCACCCAAGTACAGTCCGAGGAGACCCAGTACTTC. This encodes CASTQVQSEETQYF.

The V call is TRBV2, the J call TRBJ1-1; D is possibly TRBD1 (5 bases). Germline V gives CDR1 SNHLY, CDR2 FYNNEI. The CDR3 length is 14 residues. V gave up 5 bases and J gave up 2 bases, with 12 bases separating them. The DNA for the CDR3 is TGTGCCAGCAGTTCGTTAGACAGCAACACTGAAGCTTTCTTT. It is translated as CASSSLDSNTEAFF.